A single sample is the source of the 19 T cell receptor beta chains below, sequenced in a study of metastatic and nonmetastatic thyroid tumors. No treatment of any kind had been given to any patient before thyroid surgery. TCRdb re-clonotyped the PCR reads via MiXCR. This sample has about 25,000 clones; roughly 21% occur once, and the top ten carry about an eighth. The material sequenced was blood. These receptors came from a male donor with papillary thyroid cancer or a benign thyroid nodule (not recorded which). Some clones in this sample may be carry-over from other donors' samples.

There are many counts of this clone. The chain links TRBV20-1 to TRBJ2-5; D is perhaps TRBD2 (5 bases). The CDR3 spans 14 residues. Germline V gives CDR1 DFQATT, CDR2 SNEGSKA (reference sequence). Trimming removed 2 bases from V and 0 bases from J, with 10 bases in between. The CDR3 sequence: CSARTSLNQETQYF. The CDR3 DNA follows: TGCAGTGCTAGAACTAGTCTAAACCAAGAGACCCAGTACTTC.

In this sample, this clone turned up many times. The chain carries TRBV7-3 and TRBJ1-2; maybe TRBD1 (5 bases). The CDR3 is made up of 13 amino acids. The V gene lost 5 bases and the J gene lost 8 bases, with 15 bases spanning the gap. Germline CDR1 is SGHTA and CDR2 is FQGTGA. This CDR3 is CASSPTRGGGYTF. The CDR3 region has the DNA TGTGCCAGCAGCCCTACGCGGGGGGGAGGCTACACCTTC.

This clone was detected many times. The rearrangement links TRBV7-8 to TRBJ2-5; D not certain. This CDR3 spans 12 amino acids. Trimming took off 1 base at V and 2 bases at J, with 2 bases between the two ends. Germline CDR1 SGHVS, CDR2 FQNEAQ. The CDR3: CASSLGQETQYF. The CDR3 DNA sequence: TGTGCCAGCAGCTTAGGGCAAGAGACCCAGTACTTC.

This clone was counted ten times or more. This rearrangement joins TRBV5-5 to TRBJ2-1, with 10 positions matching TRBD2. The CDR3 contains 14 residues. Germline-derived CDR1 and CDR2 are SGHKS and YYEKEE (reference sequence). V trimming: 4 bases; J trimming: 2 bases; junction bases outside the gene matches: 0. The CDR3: CASSGLAAYNEQFF. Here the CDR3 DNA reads TGTGCCAGCAGCGGACTAGCGGCCTACAATGAGCAGTTCTTC.

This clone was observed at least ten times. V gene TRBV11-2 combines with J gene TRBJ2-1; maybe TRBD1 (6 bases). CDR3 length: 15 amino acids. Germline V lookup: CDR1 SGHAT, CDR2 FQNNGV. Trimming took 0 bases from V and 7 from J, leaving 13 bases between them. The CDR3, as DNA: TGTGCCAGCAGCTTAGACAGGGGACCAGGAAATGAGCAGTTCTTC. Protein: CASSLDRGPGNEQFF.

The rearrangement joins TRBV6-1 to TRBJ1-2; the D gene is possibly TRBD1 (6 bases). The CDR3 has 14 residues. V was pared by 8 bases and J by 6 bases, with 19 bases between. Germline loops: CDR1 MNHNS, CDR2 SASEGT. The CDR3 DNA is TGTGCCAGCGTCTACAGGGTGGGGGAAGATGGCTACACCTTC. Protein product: CASVYRVGEDGYTF.

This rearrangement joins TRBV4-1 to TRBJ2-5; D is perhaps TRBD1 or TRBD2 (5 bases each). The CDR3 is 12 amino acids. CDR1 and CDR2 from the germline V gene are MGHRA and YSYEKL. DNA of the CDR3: TGCGCTACCCGGGGCCCACAAGAGACCCAGTACTTC. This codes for CATRGPQETQYF.

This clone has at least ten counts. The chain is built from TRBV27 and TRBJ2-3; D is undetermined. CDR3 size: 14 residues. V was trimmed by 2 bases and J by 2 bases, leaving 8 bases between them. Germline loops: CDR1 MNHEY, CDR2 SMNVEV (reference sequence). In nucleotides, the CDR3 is TGTGCCAGCAGTTTAAAGACCCCCACAGATACGCAGTATTTT. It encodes CASSLKTPTDTQYF.

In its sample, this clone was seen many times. For the CDR3, the DNA is TGTGCCAGCAACCCGGGACAGGGTGGCCACGAGCAGTACTTC. This gives the protein CASNPGQGGHEQYF. This chain joins TRBV2 and TRBJ2-7; TRBD1 aligns across 9 bases. The CDR3 consists of 14 residues. J was trimmed by 5 bases and V by 7 bases; bases with no gene match: 9. CDR1 is SNHLY, CDR2 FYNNEI, per germline.

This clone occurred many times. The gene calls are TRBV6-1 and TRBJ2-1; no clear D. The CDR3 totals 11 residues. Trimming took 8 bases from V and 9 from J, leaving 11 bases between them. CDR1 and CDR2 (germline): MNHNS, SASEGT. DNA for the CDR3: TGTGCCAGCCGGTCCCCATCTGAGCAGTTCTTC. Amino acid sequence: CASRSPSEQFF.

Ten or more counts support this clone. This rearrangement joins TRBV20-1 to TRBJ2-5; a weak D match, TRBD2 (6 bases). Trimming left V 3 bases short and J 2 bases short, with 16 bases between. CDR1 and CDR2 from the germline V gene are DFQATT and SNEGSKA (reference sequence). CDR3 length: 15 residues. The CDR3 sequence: CSASVGRILQETQYF. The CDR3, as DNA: TGCAGTGCTAGTGTAGGGAGGATTCTTCAAGAGACCCAGTACTTC.

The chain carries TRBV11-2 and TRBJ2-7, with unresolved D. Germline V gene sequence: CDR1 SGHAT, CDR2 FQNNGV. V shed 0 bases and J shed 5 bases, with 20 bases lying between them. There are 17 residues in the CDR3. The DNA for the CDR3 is TGTGCCAGCAGCTTAGATCCTGGCAGATTGGCACCCAACGAGCAGTACTTC. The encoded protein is CASSLDPGRLAPNEQYF.

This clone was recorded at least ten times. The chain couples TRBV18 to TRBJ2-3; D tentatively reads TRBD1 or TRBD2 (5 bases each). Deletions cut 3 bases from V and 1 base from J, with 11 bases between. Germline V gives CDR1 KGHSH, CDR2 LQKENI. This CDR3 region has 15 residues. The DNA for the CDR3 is TGTGCCAGCTCACCGGGGGTCCGTGGCACAGATACGCAGTATTTT. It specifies CASSPGVRGTDTQYF.

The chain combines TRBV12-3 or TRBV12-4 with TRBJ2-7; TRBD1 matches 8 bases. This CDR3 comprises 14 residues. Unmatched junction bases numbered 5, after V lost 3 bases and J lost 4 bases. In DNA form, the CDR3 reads TGTGCCAGCAGTTTTGGGACAGGTGAATACGAGCAGTACTTC. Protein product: CASSFGTGEYEQYF.

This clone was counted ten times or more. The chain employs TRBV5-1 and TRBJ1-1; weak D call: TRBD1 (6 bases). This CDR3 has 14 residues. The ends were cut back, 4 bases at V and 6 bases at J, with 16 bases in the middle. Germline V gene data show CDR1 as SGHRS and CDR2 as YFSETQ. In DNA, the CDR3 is TGCGCCAGCAGCGTCGGACAGAGGGACGCTGAAGCTTTCTTT. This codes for CASSVGQRDAEAFF.

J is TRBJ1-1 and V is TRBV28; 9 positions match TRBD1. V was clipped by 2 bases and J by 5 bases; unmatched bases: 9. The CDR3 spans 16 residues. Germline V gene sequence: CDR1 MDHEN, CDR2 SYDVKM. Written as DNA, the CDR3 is TGTGCCAGCAGTTTAGGGGGACAGGGCTTCAGAACTGAAGCTTTCTTT. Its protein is CASSLGGQGFRTEAFF.

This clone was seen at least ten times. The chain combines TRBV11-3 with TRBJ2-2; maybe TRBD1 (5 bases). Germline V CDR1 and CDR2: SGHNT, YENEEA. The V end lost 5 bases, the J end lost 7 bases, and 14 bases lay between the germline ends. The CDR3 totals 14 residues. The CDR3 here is CASSPRGKNGELFF. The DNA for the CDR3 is TGTGCCAGCAGCCCTAGGGGCAAGAACGGGGAGCTGTTTTTT.

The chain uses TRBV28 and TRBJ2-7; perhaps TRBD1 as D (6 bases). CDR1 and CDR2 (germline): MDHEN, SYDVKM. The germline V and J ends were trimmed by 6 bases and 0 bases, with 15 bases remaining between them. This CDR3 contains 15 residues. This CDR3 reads CASRGWTVLSYEQYF. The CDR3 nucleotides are TGTGCCAGCAGGGGCTGGACAGTGCTCTCCTACGAGCAGTACTTC.

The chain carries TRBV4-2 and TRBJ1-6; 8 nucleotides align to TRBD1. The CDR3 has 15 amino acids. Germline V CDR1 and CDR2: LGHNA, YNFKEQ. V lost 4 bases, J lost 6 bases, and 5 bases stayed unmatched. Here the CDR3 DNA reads TGTGCCAGCAGCCTCGGGACAGGCAGTAATTCACCCCTCCACTTT. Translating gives CASSLGTGSNSPLHF.